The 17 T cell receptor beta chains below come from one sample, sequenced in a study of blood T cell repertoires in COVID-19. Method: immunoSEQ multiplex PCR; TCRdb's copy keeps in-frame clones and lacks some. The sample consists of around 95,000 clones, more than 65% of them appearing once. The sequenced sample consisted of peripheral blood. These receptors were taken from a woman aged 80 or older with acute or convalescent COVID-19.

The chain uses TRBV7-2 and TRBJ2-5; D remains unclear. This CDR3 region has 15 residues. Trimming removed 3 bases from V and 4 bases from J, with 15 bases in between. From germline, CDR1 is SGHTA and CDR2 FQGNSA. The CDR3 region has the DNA TGTGCCAGCAGCTTTACAAACAGTGAACTAGAGACCCAGTACTTC. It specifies CASSFTNSELETQYF.

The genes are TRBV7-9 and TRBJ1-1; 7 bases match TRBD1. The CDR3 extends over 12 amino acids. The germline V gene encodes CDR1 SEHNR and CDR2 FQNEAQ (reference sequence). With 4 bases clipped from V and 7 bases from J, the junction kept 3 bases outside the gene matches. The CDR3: CASSSGTVEAFF. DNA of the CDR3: TGTGCCAGCAGCTCCGGGACAGTTGAAGCTTTCTTT.

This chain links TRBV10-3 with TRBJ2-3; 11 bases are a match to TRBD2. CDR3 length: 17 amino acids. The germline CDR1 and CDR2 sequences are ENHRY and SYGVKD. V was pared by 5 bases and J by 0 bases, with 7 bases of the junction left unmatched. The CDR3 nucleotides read TGTGCCATCAGTCCCCATAGCGGGGGGGATAGCACAGATACGCAGTATTTT. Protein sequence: CAISPHSGGDSTDTQYF.

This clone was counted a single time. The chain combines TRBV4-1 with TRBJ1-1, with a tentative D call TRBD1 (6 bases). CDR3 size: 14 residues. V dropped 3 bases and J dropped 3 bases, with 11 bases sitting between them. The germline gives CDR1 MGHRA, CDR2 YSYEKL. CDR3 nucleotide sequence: TGCGCCAGCAGCCAGGGAACAGGGTACACTGAAGCTTTCTTT. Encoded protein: CASSQGTGYTEAFF.

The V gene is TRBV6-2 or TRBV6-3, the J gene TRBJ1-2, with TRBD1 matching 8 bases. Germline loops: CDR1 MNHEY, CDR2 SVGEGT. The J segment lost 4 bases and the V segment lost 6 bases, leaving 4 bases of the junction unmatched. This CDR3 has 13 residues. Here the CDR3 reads CASSPTGGYGYTF. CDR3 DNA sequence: TGTGCCAGCAGCCCAACAGGGGGCTATGGCTACACCTTC.

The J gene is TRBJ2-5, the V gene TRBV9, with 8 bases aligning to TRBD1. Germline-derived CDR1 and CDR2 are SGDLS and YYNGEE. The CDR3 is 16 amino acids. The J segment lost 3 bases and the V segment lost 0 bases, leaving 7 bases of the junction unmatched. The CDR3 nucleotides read TGTGCCAGCAGCGTAGGGGACAGGATAAGAGAAGAGACCCAGTACTTC. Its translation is CASSVGDRIREETQYF. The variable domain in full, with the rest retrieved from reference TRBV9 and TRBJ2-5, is DSGVTQTPKHLITATGQRVTLRCSPRSGDLSVYWYQQSLDQGLQFLIQYYNGEERAKGNILERFSAQQFPDLHSELNLSSLELGDSALYFCASSVGDRIREETQYFGPGTRLLVL.

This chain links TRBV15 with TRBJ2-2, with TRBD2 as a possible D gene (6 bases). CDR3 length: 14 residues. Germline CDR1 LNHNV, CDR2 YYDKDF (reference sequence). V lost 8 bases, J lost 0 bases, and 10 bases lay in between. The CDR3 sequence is CATHAGPNTGELFF. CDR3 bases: TGTGCCACCCACGCGGGGCCGAACACCGGGGAGCTGTTTTTT.

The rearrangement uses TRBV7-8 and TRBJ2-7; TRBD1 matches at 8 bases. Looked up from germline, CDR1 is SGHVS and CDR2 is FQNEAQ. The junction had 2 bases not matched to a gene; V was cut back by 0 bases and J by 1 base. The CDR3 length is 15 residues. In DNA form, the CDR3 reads TGTGCCAGCAGCTTAGCGAGGACAGGGTCCTACGAGCAGTACTTC. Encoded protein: CASSLARTGSYEQYF.

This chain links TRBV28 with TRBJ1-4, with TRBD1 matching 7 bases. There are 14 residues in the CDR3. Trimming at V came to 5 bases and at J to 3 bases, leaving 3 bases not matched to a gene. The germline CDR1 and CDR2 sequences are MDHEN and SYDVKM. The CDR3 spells CASSMGQPNEKLFF. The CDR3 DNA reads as TGTGCCAGCAGTATGGGACAGCCTAATGAAAAACTGTTTTTT.

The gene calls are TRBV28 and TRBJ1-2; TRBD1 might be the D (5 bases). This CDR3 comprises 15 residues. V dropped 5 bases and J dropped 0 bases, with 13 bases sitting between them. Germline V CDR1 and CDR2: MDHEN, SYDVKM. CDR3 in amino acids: CASSGDRLPNYGYTF. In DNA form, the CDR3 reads TGTGCCAGCAGTGGTGACAGATTACCTAACTATGGCTACACCTTC.

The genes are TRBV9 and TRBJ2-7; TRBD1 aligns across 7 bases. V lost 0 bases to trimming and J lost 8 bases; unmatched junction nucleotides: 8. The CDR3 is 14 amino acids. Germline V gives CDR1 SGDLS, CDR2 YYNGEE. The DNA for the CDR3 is TGTGCCAGCAGCGTAGCGGGGAACAGGGGTCAGCAGTACTTC. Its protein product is CASSVAGNRGQQYF.

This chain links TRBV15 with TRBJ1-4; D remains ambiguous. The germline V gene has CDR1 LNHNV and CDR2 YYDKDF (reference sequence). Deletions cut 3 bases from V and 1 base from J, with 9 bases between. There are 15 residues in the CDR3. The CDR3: CATSRATLTNEKLFF. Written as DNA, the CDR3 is TGTGCCACCAGCAGGGCGACACTAACTAATGAAAAACTGTTTTTT. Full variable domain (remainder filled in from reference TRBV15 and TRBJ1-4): DAMVIQNPRYQVTQFGKPVTLSCSQTLNHNVMYWYQQKSSQAPKLLFHYYDKDFNNEADTPDNFQSRRPNTSFCFLDIRSPGLGDTAMYLCATSRATLTNEKLFFGSGTQLSVL.

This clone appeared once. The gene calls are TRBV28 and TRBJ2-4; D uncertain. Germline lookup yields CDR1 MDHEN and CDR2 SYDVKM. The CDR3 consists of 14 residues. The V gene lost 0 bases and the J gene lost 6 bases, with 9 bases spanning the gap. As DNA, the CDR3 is TGTGCCAGCAGTTTATGGCACTCGAGAAACATTCAGTACTTC. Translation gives CASSLWHSRNIQYF.

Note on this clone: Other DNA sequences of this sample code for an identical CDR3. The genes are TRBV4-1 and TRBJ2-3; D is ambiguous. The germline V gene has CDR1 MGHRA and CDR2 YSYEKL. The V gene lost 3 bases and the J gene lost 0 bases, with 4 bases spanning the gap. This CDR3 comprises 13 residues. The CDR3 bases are TGCGCCAGCAGCCACCCTAGCACAGATACGCAGTATTTT. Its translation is CASSHPSTDTQYF.

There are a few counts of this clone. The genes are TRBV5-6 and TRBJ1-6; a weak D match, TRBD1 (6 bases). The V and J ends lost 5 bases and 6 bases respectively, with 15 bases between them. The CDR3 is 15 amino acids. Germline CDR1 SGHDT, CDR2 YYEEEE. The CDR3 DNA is TGTGCCAGCAGACTCGGACAGATTTTTAATTCACCCCTCCACTTT. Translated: CASRLGQIFNSPLHF. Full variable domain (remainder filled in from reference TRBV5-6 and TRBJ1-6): DAGVTQSPTHLIKTRGQQVTLRCSPKSGHDTVSWYQQALGQGPQFIFQYYEEEERQRGNFPDRFSGHQFPNYSSELNVNALLLGDSALYLCASRLGQIFNSPLHFGNGTRLTVT.

The CDR3 region has the DNA TGCGCCAGCAGCCCAGGGACTAGCGGGACAGATACGCAGTATTTT. Its translation: CASSPGTSGTDTQYF. The rearrangement links TRBV5-1 to TRBJ2-3, with TRBD2 identical over 12 bases. V lost 4 bases, J lost 3 bases, and 3 bases stayed unmatched. The CDR3 totals 15 residues. Per germline, CDR1 SGHRS and CDR2 YFSETQ.

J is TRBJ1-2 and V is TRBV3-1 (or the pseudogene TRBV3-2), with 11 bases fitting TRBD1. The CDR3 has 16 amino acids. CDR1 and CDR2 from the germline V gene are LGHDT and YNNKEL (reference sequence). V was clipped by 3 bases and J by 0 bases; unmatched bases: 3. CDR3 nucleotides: TGTGCCAGCAGCCAGGGACAGGGGGTTGCTAACTATGGCTACACCTTC. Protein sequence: CASSQGQGVANYGYTF.